This TCR beta chain emerged from a study of metastatic and nonmetastatic thyroid tumors. Looking at the study overall: Repertoire comparison spanned blood and tumor or nodule tissue of malignant and benign thyroid patients. Study-wide results and caveats: Versus benign nodules, malignant thyroid tumors reportedly had significantly higher TCR beta diversity, in blood and tumor.

This clone was counted ten times or more. The antigen remains undetermined. Authors' methods: Using the CDR3 differences seen across clinicopathological groups, the authors built a distant-metastasis classifier for papillary thyroid cancer, which was meant to discriminate distant-metastatic patients. TCRdb re-analyzed the PCR reads through MiXCR. The V and J calls were not made by the authors but by TCRdb's processing. The sample consists of about 92,000 clones, under 15% of them appearing once. Each patient went into thyroid surgery without having received any treatment. CDR1 SGHAT and CDR2 FQNNGV come from the germline V gene. The germline V and J ends were trimmed by 4 bases and 8 bases, with 26 bases remaining between them. The CDR3 runs to 17 residues.

This receptor was obtained from a female donor with papillary thyroid cancer or a benign thyroid nodule (not recorded which). Some clones in this sample may be carry-over from other donors' samples. The chain joins TRBV11-2 to TRBJ1-2; D perhaps matches TRBD1 (6 bases). Sequencing used blood. The CDR3 bases are TGTGCCAGCAGCTCCTACGGGGGGCTCGATACAGCGGGAGGCTACACCTTC. Protein sequence: CASSSYGGLDTAGGYTF.